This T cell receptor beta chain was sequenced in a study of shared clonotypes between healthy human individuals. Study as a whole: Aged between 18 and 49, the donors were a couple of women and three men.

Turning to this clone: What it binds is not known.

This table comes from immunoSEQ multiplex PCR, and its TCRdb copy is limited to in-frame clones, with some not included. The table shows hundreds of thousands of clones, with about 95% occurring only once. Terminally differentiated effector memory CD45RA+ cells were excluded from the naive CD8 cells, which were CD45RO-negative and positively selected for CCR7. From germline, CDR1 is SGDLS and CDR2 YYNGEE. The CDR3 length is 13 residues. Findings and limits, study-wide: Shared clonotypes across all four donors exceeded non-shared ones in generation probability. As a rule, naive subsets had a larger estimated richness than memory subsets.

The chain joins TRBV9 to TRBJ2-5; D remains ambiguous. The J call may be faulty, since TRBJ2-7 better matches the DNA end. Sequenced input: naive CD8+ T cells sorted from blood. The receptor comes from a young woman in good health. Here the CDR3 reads CASSVGGEDEQYF. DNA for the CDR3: TGTGCCAGCAGCGTAGGAGGAGAGGACGAGCAGTACTTC.